One sample yielded the 27 T cell receptor beta chains listed below, sequenced in a study of identical twins. MiXCR was run by TCRdb on the 5' RACE reads, yielding one entry per CDR3 protein. Among approximately 190,000 distinct CDR3 sequences listed, approximately 15% were seen once. In addition, the sample was reused for a study of T cells expressing NK-cell markers.

The sequencing sample was made of CD8+ T cells sorted from blood. These receptors were collected from a woman aged 18-29 years in good health.

This clonotype has just a few counts. The chain uses TRBV6-6 and TRBJ1-5; D gene ambiguous. Trimming left V 2 bases short and J 0 bases short, with 11 bases between. CDR1 is MNHNY, CDR2 SVGAGI, per germline (reference sequence). CDR3 length equals 16 residues. The CDR3 DNA follows: TGTGCCAGCAGTTACACGGAGGCGTTTAGCAATCAGCCCCAGCATTTT. This sequence encodes CASSYTEAFSNQPQHF.

This clonotype was seen only a few times. One end of the junction is discordant with germline, which a read error may explain. The chain recombines TRBV27 with TRBJ2-6; no firm D call. The CDR3 length is 16 residues. CDR1 is MNHEY and CDR2 is SMNVEV in the germline V gene (reference sequence). This chain's CDR3 is CASGLGFGSGANVLTF. The CDR3 DNA is TGTGCCAGCGGTTTGGGGTTCGGTTCTGGGGCCAACGTCCTGACTTTC.

This clonotype was counted at least ten times. The genes are TRBV3-1 and TRBJ2-7; 7 bases are a match to TRBD2. Germline CDR1 reads LGHDT; CDR2 reads YNNKEL (reference sequence). The CDR3 consists of 15 residues. With V trimmed by 0 bases and J by 5 bases, 7 bases remained unmatched. The CDR3 region has the DNA TGTGCCAGCAGCCAAGATCCCCGGGGGGTCGACGAGCAGTACTTC. Its protein product is CASSQDPRGVDEQYF.

This clonotype was seen more than once but under ten times. The rearrangement links TRBV27 to TRBJ1-5; the match to TRBD1 covers 11 bases. This CDR3 is built from 15 residues. V dropped 2 bases and J dropped 9; count of bases not matched to a gene: 6. Per germline, CDR1 MNHEY and CDR2 SMNVEV (reference sequence). CDR3 sequence: CASSLGTGGKWPQHF. CDR3 bases: TGTGCCAGCAGTTTAGGGACAGGGGGGAAGTGGCCCCAGCATTTT.

This rearrangement joins TRBV12-3 or TRBV12-4 to TRBJ1-4, with unresolved D. The CDR3 extends over 16 amino acids. The V and J ends lost 6 bases and 0 bases respectively, with 14 bases between them. CDR3 DNA: TGTGCCAGCAGGCGATTGAAGTTTGCAACTAATGAAAAACTGTTTTTT. Its translation is CASRRLKFATNEKLFF.

J is TRBJ2-6 and V is TRBV2; D gene uncertain. V dropped 7 bases and J dropped 10 bases, with 17 bases sitting between them. The CDR3 is 14 amino acids. Germline loops: CDR1 SNHLY, CDR2 FYNNEI. The DNA for the CDR3 is TGTGCCAGCATCACTAAGGCTCTGAGGAACGTCCTGACTTTC. Residues: CASITKALRNVLTF. The full variable domain, in which reference TRBV2 and TRBJ2-6 provide the parts outside the CDR3, is EPEVTQTPSHQVTQMGQEVILRCVPISNHLYFYWYRQILGQKVEFLVSFYNNEISEKSEIFDDQFSVERPDGSNFTLKIRSTKLEDSAMYFCASITKALRNVLTFGAGSRLTVL.

The chain is built from TRBV27 and TRBJ2-3, with unresolved D. Trimming removed 0 bases from V and 2 bases from J, with 9 bases in between. The CDR3 is 15 residues long. Germline loops: CDR1 MNHEY, CDR2 SMNVEV (reference sequence). The CDR3 DNA reads as TGTGCCAGCAGTTTATCCCCTCTCGTCACAGATACGCAGTATTTT. This sequence encodes CASSLSPLVTDTQYF.

This clonotype has only a few counts. The V gene is TRBV7-9, the J gene TRBJ2-7; D might be TRBD2 (5 bases). The CDR3 sequence is 12 residues long. V lost 3 bases to trimming and J lost 9 bases, with 12 bases between them. Germline-derived CDR1 and CDR2 are SEHNR and FQNEAQ (reference sequence). The CDR3 sequence is CASSLDGGAQYF. As DNA, the CDR3 is TGTGCCAGCAGCTTGGACGGAGGCGCGCAGTACTTC.

This clonotype was detected only a few times. This chain uses TRBV15 with TRBJ2-7, with 7 bases fitting TRBD2. The CDR3 is 15 residues long. CDR1 and CDR2 from the germline V gene are LNHNV and YYDKDF (reference sequence). The V segment lost 6 bases and the J segment 3 bases; nucleotides outside the gene matches: 11. CDR3 nucleotide sequence: TGTGCCACCAGTGACCTTGGGGGAGGGCACTACGAGCAGTACTTC. It specifies CATSDLGGGHYEQYF.

This chain uses TRBV20-1 with TRBJ2-1, with 8 bases identical to TRBD1. This CDR3 region has 16 residues. V dropped 3 bases and J dropped 2; count of bases not matched to a gene: 9. Germline V lookup: CDR1 DFQATT, CDR2 SNEGSKA (reference sequence). The chain's CDR3 is CSASAGGPMAYNEQFF. The DNA for the CDR3 is TGCAGTGCTAGTGCAGGGGGCCCTATGGCCTACAATGAGCAGTTCTTC.

About this clonotype itself: At one boundary the junction diverges from the germline segment, which might be a read error. The chain recombines TRBV12-3 or TRBV12-4 with TRBJ1-1; 7 bases are shared with TRBD1. There are 17 residues in the CDR3. CDR3 coding DNA: TGTGCCAGCAGTCCCGCCCCAGGGGGACCCATGAACACTGAAGCTCTCTTT. Translation gives CASSPAPGGPMNTEALF.

This rearrangement joins TRBV12-3 or TRBV12-4 to TRBJ2-7; D gene ambiguous. The CDR3 covers 14 residues. V lost 5 bases and J 1 base, leaving 12 bases between the germline ends. CDR3 sequence reads: CASSVEVGSYEQYF. The DNA of the CDR3 is TGTGCCAGCAGTGTAGAGGTTGGGTCCTACGAGCAGTACTTC.

The J gene is TRBJ2-7, the V gene TRBV11-2; D tentatively reads TRBD1 or TRBD2 (5 bases each). Trimming pared 0 bases from V and 4 bases from J, leaving 10 bases between. The CDR3 consists of 14 residues. Germline values: CDR1 SGHAT, CDR2 FQNNGV. In DNA, the CDR3 is TGTGCCAGCAGCTTAGACGGGAAGGGGTACGAGCAGTACTTC. Translating gives CASSLDGKGYEQYF.

V usage is TRBV7-9 and J usage is TRBJ2-3; D is undetermined. Trimming cost V 5 bases and J 0 bases, with 12 bases left between them. This CDR3 region has 15 residues. In germline, CDR1 is SEHNR, CDR2 FQNEAQ (reference sequence). The DNA for the CDR3 is TGTGCCAGCAGCCTCACAGTTGCCAGCACAGATACGCAGTATTTT. This encodes CASSLTVASTDTQYF.

This sequence joins TRBV27 and TRBJ2-3; no definite D call. The CDR3 runs to 13 residues. Germline V lookup: CDR1 MNHEY, CDR2 SMNVEV (reference sequence). Trimming pared 6 bases from V and 10 bases from J, leaving 17 bases between. This CDR3 reads CASSSWAAQAQYF. The CDR3 DNA reads TGTGCCAGCAGCTCTTGGGCAGCGCAGGCGCAGTATTTT.

The CDR3 protein is CAISELGPDSFTDTQYF. The CDR3 DNA reads TGTGCCATCAGTGAGTTAGGGCCGGACAGCTTCACAGATACGCAGTATTTT. The chain recombines TRBV10-3 with TRBJ2-3, with a tentative D call TRBD1 (6 bases). V was trimmed by 1 base and J by 2 bases, leaving 16 bases between them. The CDR3 spans 17 residues. Germline lookup yields CDR1 ENHRY and CDR2 SYGVKD.

DNA of the CDR3: TGCGCCAGCAGCCAAGAGGTCTGGCTCTCGGAAGTTTGCGATGAGCAGTTCTTC. This encodes CASSQEVWLSEVCDEQFF. This chain connects TRBV4-3 to TRBJ2-1; no clear D. Germline V gene data show CDR1 as LGHNA and CDR2 as YSLEER. Trimming pared 0 bases from V and 8 bases from J, leaving 23 bases between. The CDR3 is 18 amino acids.

CDR3: CASSPRGADYEQYF. CDR3 nucleotide sequence: TGTGCCAGCAGCCCCAGGGGGGCCGACTACGAGCAGTACTTC. The chain carries TRBV9 and TRBJ2-7; TRBD1 is a possible D gene (7 bases). The germline V and J ends were trimmed by 4 bases and 3 bases, with 14 bases remaining between them. Germline V gene sequence: CDR1 SGDLS, CDR2 YYNGEE. The CDR3 contains 14 residues.

This clonotype was detected only a few times. The chain has TRBV6-1 and TRBJ2-1; TRBD2 matches 13 bases. The CDR3 extends over 16 amino acids. V shed 5 bases and J 3 bases; nucleotides not matched to a gene: 4. The germline V gene has CDR1 MNHNS and CDR2 SASEGT. CDR3 region: CASSRTSGGLYNEQFF. The CDR3 DNA follows: TGTGCCAGCAGTCGGACTAGCGGGGGACTCTACAATGAGCAGTTCTTC.

This clonotype is labeled medium-sized. The chain has TRBV15 and TRBJ2-5; 10 nucleotides line up with TRBD1. From germline, CDR1 is LNHNV and CDR2 YYDKDF (reference sequence). V trimming: 9 bases; J trimming: 5 bases; junction bases outside the gene matches: 12. This CDR3 is 15 amino acids long. The CDR3, as DNA: TGTGCCACGTCCCGCGGGACAGGGGAATCGGAGACCCAGTACTTC. Amino acid sequence: CATSRGTGESETQYF.

This chain joins TRBV2 and TRBJ2-3; 13 nucleotides agree with TRBD2. CDR1 is SNHLY and CDR2 is FYNNEI in the germline V gene. The CDR3 covers 16 residues. J lost 3 bases, V lost 9 bases, and 9 bases had no gene match. The CDR3 DNA reads TGTGCCAGACGGACTAGCGGGAGAGAGGCGACAGATACGCAGTATTTT. Its translation: CARRTSGREATDTQYF.

This clonotype has at least ten counts. The rearrangement joins TRBV24-1 to TRBJ2-4, with unresolved D. Germline lookup yields CDR1 KGHDR and CDR2 SFDVKD. CDR3 length: 14 residues. V gave up 12 bases and J gave up 0 bases, with 14 bases separating them. The CDR3 protein is CAYHSSLAKNIQYF. CDR3 in DNA: TGTGCCTACCACAGCTCCTTAGCCAAAAACATTCAGTACTTC.

This clonotype was detected only a few times. The chain employs TRBV12-3 or TRBV12-4 and TRBJ1-3; D is possibly TRBD1 (6 bases). V was cut by 3 bases and J by 0 bases, with 9 bases left in between. CDR3 length: 15 amino acids. DNA for the CDR3: TGTGCCAGCAGTTTTACAGGGTACTCTGGAAACACCATATATTTT. It codes for CASSFTGYSGNTIYF.

J is TRBJ2-1 and V is TRBV10-3, with a tentative D call TRBD1 (6 bases). Germline V gene sequence: CDR1 ENHRY, CDR2 SYGVKD. The CDR3 spans 12 residues. V shed 8 bases and J shed 4 bases, with 9 bases lying between them. The CDR3 sequence: CAIGTQYNEQFF. In DNA, the CDR3 is TGTGCCATCGGGACACAATACAATGAGCAGTTCTTC.

The sample holds a few counts of this clonotype. J is TRBJ2-2 and V is TRBV7-2, with TRBD2 matching 12 bases. V lost 2 bases to trimming and J lost 7 bases; unmatched junction nucleotides: 2. The germline V gene has CDR1 SGHTA and CDR2 FQGNSA. The length of the CDR3 is 15 residues. CDR3 DNA: TGTGCCAGCAGCTTACGACTAGCGGGAGACGGGGAGCTGTTTTTT. Translation gives CASSLRLAGDGELFF. Full variable domain (outside the CDR3, taken from reference TRBV7-2 and TRBJ2-2): GAGVSQSPSNKVTEKGKDVELRCDPISGHTALYWYRQSLGQGLEFLIYFQGNSAPDKSGLPSDRFSAERTGGSVSTLTIQRTQQEDSAVYLCASSLRLAGDGELFFGEGSRLTVL.

This clonotype was counted only a few times. This rearrangement joins TRBV7-9 to TRBJ2-7; TRBD2 aligns across 12 bases. The CDR3 loop spans 16 amino acids. Losses at the gene ends were 2 bases for V and 0 bases for J; bases not matched to a gene: 2. CDR1 and CDR2 from the germline V gene are SEHNR and FQNEAQ (reference sequence). The DNA for the CDR3 is TGTGCCAGCAGCTTACGACTAGCGGGAGACTCCTACGAGCAGTACTTC. Its protein product is CASSLRLAGDSYEQYF.

This clonotype was observed a few times. This chain links TRBV11-2 with TRBJ2-3; tentatively, D is TRBD1 (5 bases). This CDR3 contains 20 residues. V lost 4 bases to trimming and J lost 3 bases, with 29 bases between them. Germline-derived CDR1 and CDR2 are SGHAT and FQNNGV. CDR3 nucleotide sequence: TGTGCCAGCAGCTCTTCCCCCTTACCGACAGCCCAGTACGATACAGATACGCAGTATTTT. Translation gives CASSSSPLPTAQYDTDTQYF.